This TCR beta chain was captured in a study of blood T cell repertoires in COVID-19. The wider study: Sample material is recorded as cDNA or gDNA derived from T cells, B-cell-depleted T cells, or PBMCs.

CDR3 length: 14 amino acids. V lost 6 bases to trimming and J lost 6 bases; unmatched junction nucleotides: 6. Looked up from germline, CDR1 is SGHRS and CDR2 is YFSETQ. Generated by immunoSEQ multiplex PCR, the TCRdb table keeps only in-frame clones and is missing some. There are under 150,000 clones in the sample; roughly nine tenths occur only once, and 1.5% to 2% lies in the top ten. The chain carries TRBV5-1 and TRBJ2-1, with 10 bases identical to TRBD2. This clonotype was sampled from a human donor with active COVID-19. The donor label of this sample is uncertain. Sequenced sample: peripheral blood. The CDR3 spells CASTSGGAFNEQFF. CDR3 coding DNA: TGCGCCAGCACCAGCGGGGGGGCGTTCAATGAGCAGTTCTTC.